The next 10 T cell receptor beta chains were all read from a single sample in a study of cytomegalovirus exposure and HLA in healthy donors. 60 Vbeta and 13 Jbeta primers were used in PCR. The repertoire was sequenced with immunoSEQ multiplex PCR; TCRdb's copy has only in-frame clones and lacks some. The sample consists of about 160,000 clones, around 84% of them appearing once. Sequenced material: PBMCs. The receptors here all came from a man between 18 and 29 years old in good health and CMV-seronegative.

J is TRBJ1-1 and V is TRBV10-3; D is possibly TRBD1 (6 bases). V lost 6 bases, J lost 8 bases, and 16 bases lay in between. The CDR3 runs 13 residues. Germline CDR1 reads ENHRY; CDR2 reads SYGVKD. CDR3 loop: CAIRPGGGPEAFF. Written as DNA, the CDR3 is TGTGCCATCAGACCTGGCGGGGGCCCCGAAGCTTTCTTT.

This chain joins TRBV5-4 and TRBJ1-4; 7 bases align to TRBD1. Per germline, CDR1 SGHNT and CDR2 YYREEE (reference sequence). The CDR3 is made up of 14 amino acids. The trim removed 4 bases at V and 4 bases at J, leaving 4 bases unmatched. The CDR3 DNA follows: TGTGCCAGCAGCCCGGACAGGATTAATGAAAAACTGTTTTTT. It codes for CASSPDRINEKLFF.

The chain's CDR3 is CASSSAVLAAFHNEQFF. CDR3 coding DNA: TGCGCCAGCAGCTCAGCAGTCCTAGCGGCCTTTCACAATGAGCAGTTCTTC. The gene calls are TRBV5-1 and TRBJ2-1; TRBD2 matches at 7 bases. Germline assignment: CDR1 SGHRS and CDR2 YFSETQ. The CDR3 sequence is 17 residues long. Germline trimming cut 3 bases from V and 5 bases from J; bases unmatched to any gene: 14.

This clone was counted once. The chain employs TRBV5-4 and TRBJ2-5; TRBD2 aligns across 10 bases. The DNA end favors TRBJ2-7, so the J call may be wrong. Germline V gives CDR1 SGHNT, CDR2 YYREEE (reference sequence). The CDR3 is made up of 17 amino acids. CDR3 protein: CASSDQTSGPISYEQYF. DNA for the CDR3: TGTGCCAGCAGCGATCAGACTAGCGGGCCGATCTCCTACGAGCAGTACTTC.

The CDR3 loop is CASSFGTGGGGEQFF. The CDR3 coding sequence is TGTGCCAGCAGCTTCGGGACAGGGGGCGGAGGTGAGCAGTTCTTC. The chain recombines TRBV5-6 with TRBJ2-1, with 12 bases identical to TRBD1. This CDR3 is 15 amino acids long. V dropped 2 bases and J dropped 9; count of bases not matched to a gene: 6. Germline CDR1 and CDR2: SGHDT and YYEEEE.

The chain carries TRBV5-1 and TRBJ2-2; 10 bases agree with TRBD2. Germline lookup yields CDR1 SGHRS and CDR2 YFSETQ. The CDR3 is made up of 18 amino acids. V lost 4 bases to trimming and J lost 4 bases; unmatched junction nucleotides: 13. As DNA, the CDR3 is TGCGCCAGCAGCCGGTTCCCGACTAGCGGGCGGAGCACCGGGGAGCTGTTTTTT. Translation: CASSRFPTSGRSTGELFF.

This CDR3 reads CASSLTGSQETQYF. The CDR3 coding sequence is TGTGCCAGCAGTCTAACAGGGAGCCAAGAGACCCAGTACTTC. The chain carries TRBV7-3 and TRBJ2-5; tentative D call: TRBD1 (6 bases). V was trimmed by 6 bases and J by 1 base, leaving 12 bases between them. CDR1 and CDR2 (germline): SGHTA, FQGTGA. The CDR3 has 14 amino acids.

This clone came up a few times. The CDR3 region has the DNA TGTGCCACCAGCACTTACCTCGGGACAGGTGAAAAACTGTTTTTT. Translation: CATSTYLGTGEKLFF. The rearrangement links TRBV15 to TRBJ1-4, with TRBD1 matching over 8 bases. V was pared by 4 bases and J by 7 bases, with 8 bases of the junction left unmatched. CDR1 LNHNV and CDR2 YYDKDF come from the germline V gene (reference sequence). The CDR3 length is 15 residues.

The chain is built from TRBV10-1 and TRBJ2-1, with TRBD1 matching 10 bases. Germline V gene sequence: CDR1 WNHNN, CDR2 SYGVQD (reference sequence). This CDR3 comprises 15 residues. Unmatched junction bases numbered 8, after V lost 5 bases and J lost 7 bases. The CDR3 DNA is TGCGCCAGCAGTCCCCTGACAGGGGGCGAGAATGAGCAGTTCTTC. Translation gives CASSPLTGGENEQFF.

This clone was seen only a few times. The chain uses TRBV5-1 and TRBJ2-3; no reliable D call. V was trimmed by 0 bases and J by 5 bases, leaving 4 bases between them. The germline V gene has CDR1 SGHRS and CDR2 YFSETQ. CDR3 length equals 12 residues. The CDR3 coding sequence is TGCGCCAGCAGCTTGGGAGGAGATACGCAGTATTTT. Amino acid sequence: CASSLGGDTQYF.